Listed below are T cell receptor beta chains from one sample, sequenced in a study of T cell repertoires in cytomegalovirus infection. TCRdb re-called the reads through MiXCR, storing one row per CDR3 protein. The table shows about 330,000 distinct CDR3 sequences, with roughly 9.5% occurring only once. The sequenced sample was PBMCs. These receptors were obtained from a human donor in good health (CMV status not recorded). Some clones in this sample may be carry-over from other donors' samples. Both conserved end residues are part of each CDR3. The D gene is left open where the match is weak. Not every row has a clone size; where given, it reads once, few, many or a size class.

>-|TRBJ2-5|many|TRBV7-3
TGTGCCAGCAGCTTAAATAGCGCGGAGACCCAGTACTTC
CASSLNSAETQYF
>-|TRBJ2-7|many|TRBV7-2
TGTGCCAGCAGCTTATCAGGACTTTCCGCCTACGAGCAGTACTTC
CASSLSGLSAYEQYF
>TRBD1|TRBJ2-7|many|TRBV7-3
TGTGCCAGCAGCTTATTAGGGGCAGGGGGTTTCGAGCAGTACTTC
CASSLLGAGGFEQYF
>TRBD1|TRBJ2-7|many|TRBV2
TGTGCCAGCACAGGACAGGGGGCCCACGAGCAGTACTTC
CASTGQGAHEQYF
>TRBD1|TRBJ2-3|few|TRBV29-1
TGCAGCGACTTGACAGGGCGGACAGATACGCAGTATTTT
CSDLTGRTDTQYF
>-|TRBJ2-1|few|TRBV7-2
TGTGCCAGCAGCACTGCGGCGAGCTCCTACAATGAGCAGTTCTTC
CASSTAASSYNEQFF
>-|TRBJ1-6|-|TRBV28
TGTGCCAGCCAAAACGGGGGGTCGCTTTCACCCCTCCACTTT
CASQNGGSLSPLHF
>-|TRBJ1-6|few|TRBV11-2
TGTGCCAGCAGCCTCCGAAAAGGGGGGTTCTCCTATAATTCACCCCTCCACTTT
CASSLRKGGFSYNSPLHF
>TRBD1|TRBJ1-5|few|TRBV20-1
TGCAGTGCTCGCATGCTTGACAGGGAGGCTCGCAATCAGCCCCAGCATTTT
CSARMLDREARNQPQHF
>-|TRBJ1-2|few|TRBV29-1
TGCAGCGTCACTCGGGGGGATGGCTACACCTTC
CSVTRGDGYTF
>-|TRBJ2-1|-|TRBV27
TGTGCCAGCAGTCCCTCGACGGGAGAATACAATGAGCAGTTCTTC
CASSPSTGEYNEQFF
>TRBD1|TRBJ2-5|-|TRBV12-5
TGTGCTAGTGGTACAGGGGGTCGAGAGACCCAGTACTTC
CASGTGGRETQYF
>-|TRBJ2-3|-|TRBV20-1
TGCAGTGCTAGGATCCGGGTGACAGATACGCAGTATTTT
CSARIRVTDTQYF
>-|TRBJ2-1|-|TRBV19
TGTGCCAGTAGTATAGGGGGCCGGGTCAATGAGCAGTTCTTC
CASSIGGRVNEQFF
>TRBD1|TRBJ1-1|few|TRBV11-2
TGTGCCAGCAGCTTTGGACAGGGGCCTAAAGCTTTCTTT
CASSFGQGPKAFF
>-|TRBJ2-3|many|TRBV11-1
TGTGCCAGCACCCACGCACTAGCCACAGATACGCAGTATTTT
CASTHALATDTQYF
>-|TRBJ2-2|few|TRBV4-2
TGTGCCAGCAGCCAAGAGACCAGTAACACCGGGGAGCTGTTTTTT
CASSQETSNTGELFF
>-|TRBJ2-1|many|TRBV7-9
TGTGCCAGCAGCTTAGAGAGGAACAATGAGCAGTTCTTC
CASSLERNNEQFF
>TRBD1|TRBJ1-1|many|TRBV20-1
TGCAGTGCCCCCCTTGGAGGGGGCAACACTGAAGCTTTCTTT
CSAPLGGGNTEAFF
>TRBD1|TRBJ1-5|-|TRBV6-1
TGTGCCAGCAGAGAGGCCAGGGGGCAACCCAATCAGCCCCAGCATTTT
CASREARGQPNQPQHF
>TRBD2|TRBJ2-3|few|TRBV3-1
TGTGCCAGCAGCCAAGCCCTGACTAGCGGGGGGGCAGATACGCAGTATTTT
CASSQALTSGGADTQYF
>-|TRBJ2-3|many|TRBV7-2
TGTGCCAGCCTTAGAGACTTTAGCACAGATACGCAGTATTTT
CASLRDFSTDTQYF
>TRBD2|TRBJ2-2|-|TRBV28
TGTGCCAGCAGTTTCCTGGGGACTAGCGCTAACACCGGGGAGCTGTTTTTT
CASSFLGTSANTGELFF
>-|TRBJ2-7|-|TRBV28
TGTGCCAGCAAAACCCCCGGGACTCCCTACGAGCAGTACTTC
CASKTPGTPYEQYF
>TRBD2|TRBJ2-2|many|TRBV7-2
TGTGCCAGCAGCGCGACTAGCGGGGGCCTCGGCGCGAACACCGGGGAGCTGTTTTTT
CASSATSGGLGANTGELFF
>-|TRBJ2-5|-|TRBV20-1
TGCAGTGCCTCCCCTCACAAGCGAGGAGAGACCCAGTACTTC
CSASPHKRGETQYF
>TRBD1|TRBJ2-1|-|TRBV6-2/TRBV6-3
TGTGCCAGCAGGGACAGGGATGGGTACAATGAGCAGTTCTTC
CASRDRDGYNEQFF
>-|TRBJ2-7|-|TRBV29-1
TGCAGCGTTGCGGGAATCCAAGTCTACGAGCAGTACTTC
CSVAGIQVYEQYF
>-|TRBJ1-1|few|TRBV6-2/TRBV6-3
TGTGCCAGCAGAAACACGGGGAACACTGAAGCTTTCTTT
CASRNTGNTEAFF
>-|TRBJ2-1|many|TRBV12-5
TGTGCTAGTGGTTTGGAGGGACTCACCCCCAATGAGCAGTTCTTC
CASGLEGLTPNEQFF
>-|TRBJ1-1|-|TRBV5-1
TGCGCCAGCAGCTTATCCGGGAAACTCAAGGGGAACACTGAAGCTTTCTTT
CASSLSGKLKGNTEAFF
>-|TRBJ1-1|many|TRBV4-3
TGCGCCAGCAGCCAACGAGGGGGGACCCTGAACACTGAAGCTTTCTTT
CASSQRGGTLNTEAFF
>-|TRBJ2-3|few|TRBV11-2
TGTGCCAGCAGCTTAGATCAAGGGGTTAGGACAGATACGCAGTATTTT
CASSLDQGVRTDTQYF
>-|TRBJ2-2|-|TRBV6-2/TRBV6-3
TGTGCCAGCAGCCCGGACTATAACACCGGGGAGCTGTTTTTT
CASSPDYNTGELFF
>-|TRBJ2-7|-|TRBV6-2/TRBV6-3
TGTGCCAGCAGCCGAGCAGGGGACTACGAGCAGTACTTC
CASSRAGDYEQYF
>-|TRBJ1-1|few|TRBV6-6
TGTGCCAGCAGTTATGTTGGGGGGGCTTTCTTT
CASSYVGGAFF
>TRBD2|TRBJ2-3|many|TRBV13
TGTGCCAGCAGCTTATGGCCGGGGGGTAGCACAGATACGCAGTATTTT
CASSLWPGGSTDTQYF
>TRBD1|TRBJ1-5|few|TRBV27
TGTGCCAGCAGTTTTCGACAGGGCTTGTCTAGCAATCAGCCCCAGCATTTT
CASSFRQGLSSNQPQHF
>-|TRBJ1-6|many|TRBV7-2
TGTGCCAGCAGCTTGAGGGTTAGTGCGCCCCTCCACTTT
CASSLRVSAPLHF
>-|TRBJ2-2|few|TRBV6-5
TGTGCCAGCAAAAAAGGGATTATAAGGACGGTCGGGGAGCTGTTTTTT
CASKKGIIRTVGELFF
>-|TRBJ1-1|-|TRBV5-6
TGTGCCAGCAGCCCCCCCGGGGCAGCAGCCTACCAAGCTTTCTTT
CASSPPGAAAYQAFF
>TRBD1|TRBJ2-7|-|TRBV10-3
TGTGCCACCCGGGACAGGACCCTCGACGAGCAGTACTTC
CATRDRTLDEQYF
>TRBD1|TRBJ2-3|many|TRBV28
TGTGCCAGCAGTTCAAACCAACTCCGCCCAGACAGGGGGTTTGATACGCAGTATTTT
CASSSNQLRPDRGFDTQYF
>TRBD2|TRBJ2-2|-|TRBV5-1
TGCGCCAGCAGCTTGAGACTAGCGGGGGATTTGTCCACCGGGGAGCTGTTTTTT
CASSLRLAGDLSTGELFF
>TRBD2|TRBJ2-7|many|TRBV7-2
TGTGCCAGCAGCCACAACCCCGGGACTAGCGGGGTCTCATCCTACGAGCAGTACTTC
CASSHNPGTSGVSSYEQYF
>-|TRBJ2-5|few|TRBV12-3/TRBV12-4
TGTGCCAGCAGTTTGGACCCGGAAGAGACCCAGTACTTC
CASSLDPEETQYF
>-|TRBJ2-7|-|TRBV6-1
TGTGCCAGCAGTGGTACTTCCGGGACTTACCTCTCCTACGAGCAGTACTTC
CASSGTSGTYLSYEQYF
>-|TRBJ2-1|many|TRBV7-3
TGTGCCAGCAGCAGTCCGGGACTCCCCCATGAGCAGTTCTTC
CASSSPGLPHEQFF
>TRBD1|TRBJ2-1|many|TRBV5-4
TGTGCCAGCAGCCCCCCGGGACAGCTTTTTACTTTCTTC
CASSPPGQLFTFF
>-|TRBJ2-7|few|TRBV7-2
TGTGCCAGCAGCTTAGGGGGAGGGGGAAACGAGCAGTACTTC
CASSLGGGGNEQYF
>TRBD1|TRBJ2-4|many|TRBV7-2
TGTGCCAGCAGCTTAGGGGGGAACAGGGGGCGAGGAAACATTCAGTACTTC
CASSLGGNRGRGNIQYF
>-|TRBJ1-6|-|TRBV27
TGTGCCAGCAGTACCTCCGGGACACCCCTCCACTTT
CASSTSGTPLHF
>TRBD1|TRBJ1-2|-|TRBV7-2
TGTGCCAGCAGCCGAGGGGACAGGGGACGGTATGGCTACACCTTC
CASSRGDRGRYGYTF
>-|TRBJ2-3|many|TRBV5-5
TGTGCCAGCAGCTCCTTCGACAGAGATAGCACAGATACGCAGTATTTT
CASSSFDRDSTDTQYF